A single sample is the source of the 8 T cell receptor beta chains below, sequenced in a study of CD8+CD57+ T cells in acquired aplastic anemia. Genomic DNA provided the template from which TCR beta VDJ and CDR3 profiles were obtained. TCRdb called the reads again in MiXCR, with one record for every CDR3 protein. The table has over 200,000 distinct CDR3 sequences, over 55% seen once; the top ten hold about 29%. What was sequenced was sorted CD4+, CD8+, or CD8+CD57+ T cells (not recorded which) from PBMCs. These receptors came from a human donor in good health.

The chain couples TRBV7-9 to TRBJ2-1; D unresolved. The CDR3 has 14 residues. CDR1 SEHNR and CDR2 FQNEAQ come from the germline V gene (reference sequence). V lost 1 base, J lost 6 bases, and 10 bases lay in between. The CDR3 loop reads CASSLVGQGNEQFF. In DNA form, the CDR3 reads TGTGCCAGCAGCTTAGTGGGCCAAGGCAATGAGCAGTTCTTC.

CDR3 sequence: CASSHPNGQPQNEQFF. CDR3 sequence (DNA): TGTGCCAGCAGCCACCCAAATGGACAGCCACAGAATGAGCAGTTCTTC. The chain employs TRBV3-1 and TRBJ2-1, with a weak D call TRBD1 (6 bases). The CDR3 contains 16 residues. The V gene's germline CDR1 is LGHDT and CDR2 YNNKEL (reference sequence). Trimming took 3 bases from V and 7 from J, leaving 19 bases between them.

This clonotype was counted at least ten times. The chain has TRBV10-3 and TRBJ2-2; D is undetermined. Per the germline V gene, CDR1 is ENHRY and CDR2 is SYGVKD. The CDR3 sequence is 15 residues long. V shed 5 bases and J shed 4 bases, with 14 bases lying between them. This CDR3 reads CAISKRPQVTGELFF. DNA of the CDR3: TGTGCCATCAGTAAACGCCCTCAGGTCACCGGGGAGCTGTTTTTT.

This chain connects TRBV7-2 to TRBJ1-5, with 8 positions matching TRBD1. In germline, CDR1 is SGHTA, CDR2 FQGNSA. CDR3 length: 14 residues. V dropped 4 bases and J dropped 2; count of bases not matched to a gene: 1. The chain's CDR3 is CASSWGQGNQPQHF. Written as DNA, the CDR3 is TGTGCCAGCAGCTGGGGACAGGGCAATCAGCCCCAGCATTTT.

Regarding this clonotype: The conserved phenylalanine or tryptophan is not found at the CDR3 terminus, so this likely reflects a read error. The rearrangement uses TRBV5-1 and TRBJ2-7; D remains ambiguous. Deletions cut 0 bases from V and 0 bases from J, with 7 bases between. The CDR3 runs to 14 residues. Per the germline V gene, CDR1 is SGHRS and CDR2 is YFSETQ. The CDR3 DNA follows: TGCGCCAGCAGCTTGGGGCCAGGCTCCTACGAGCAGTACCTC. It encodes CASSLGPGSYEQYL.

This clonotype was recorded at least ten times. V and J are TRBV9 and TRBJ1-1, with D possibly matching TRBD1 (5 bases). The V end lost 3 bases, the J end lost 3 bases, and 18 bases lay between the germline ends. This CDR3 contains 16 residues. The V gene's germline CDR1 is SGDLS and CDR2 YYNGEE. The CDR3 bases are TGTGCCAGCAGCGGCGGGGGAAGTCCCTGGGACACTGAAGCTTTCTTT. This sequence encodes CASSGGGSPWDTEAFF.

The chain carries TRBV27 and TRBJ2-7; 11 bases match TRBD2. The V gene end was trimmed by 7 bases and the J gene end by 4 bases; junction bases not matched to a gene: 3. There are 13 residues in the CDR3. CDR1 and CDR2 from the germline V gene are MNHEY and SMNVEV (reference sequence). The CDR3, as DNA: TGTGCCAGCAAGGCTAGCGGGGGGTACGAGCAGTACTTC. It codes for CASKASGGYEQYF.

The J gene is TRBJ2-3, the V gene TRBV7-9; 7 bases map to TRBD1. V gave up 4 bases and J gave up 11 bases; unmatched junction bases: 9. The CDR3 is made up of 13 amino acids. Germline CDR1 and CDR2: SEHNR and FQNEAQ (reference sequence). Here the CDR3 reads CASSWDSYNEQYF. DNA for the CDR3: TGTGCCAGCAGCTGGGACAGCTACAATGAGCAGTATTTT.